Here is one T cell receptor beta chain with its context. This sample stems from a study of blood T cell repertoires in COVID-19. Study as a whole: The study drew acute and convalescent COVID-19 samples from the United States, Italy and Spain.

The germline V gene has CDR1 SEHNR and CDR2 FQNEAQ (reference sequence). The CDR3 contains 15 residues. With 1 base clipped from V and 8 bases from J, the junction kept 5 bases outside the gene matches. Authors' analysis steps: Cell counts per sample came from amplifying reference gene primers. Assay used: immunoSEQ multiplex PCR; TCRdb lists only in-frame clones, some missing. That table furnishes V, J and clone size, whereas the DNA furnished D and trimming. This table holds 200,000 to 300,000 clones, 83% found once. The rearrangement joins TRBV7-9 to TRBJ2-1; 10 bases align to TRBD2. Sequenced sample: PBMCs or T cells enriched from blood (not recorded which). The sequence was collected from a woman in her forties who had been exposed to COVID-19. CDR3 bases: TGTGCCAGCAGCTTAGTGCTAGCGGGGGTAGATGAGCAGTTCTTC. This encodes CASSLVLAGVDEQFF.